The rows below give T cell receptor beta chains drawn from one sample of a study of T-cell reconstitution after alpha-beta-depleted transplantation in children. TCRdb reprocessed the PCR reads with MiXCR, giving one entry per CDR3 protein. Among just over 950,000 distinct CDR3 sequences listed, about 29% were seen once. Source: PBMCs, mostly from graft donor cells, taken 360 days after TCRalphabeta/CD19-depleted stem cell transplant. Receptors originate from a boy in the first two years of life who had a stem cell transplant for SCID, so the T cells may come from the graft donor. CDR3s include the opening cysteine and the closing phenylalanine or tryptophan. A D gene is named only where the DNA matches it firmly. Clone size is not always given. Where it is, it says once, few, many or a class for expanded clones.

size: NA
J: TRBJ1-1
V: TRBV12-3/TRBV12-4
D: NA
DNA: TGTGCCAGCAGTTTCCCGACAGGTAGGGGGACTGAAGCTTTCTTT
CDR3: CASSFPTGRGTEAFF

size: few
J: TRBJ2-5
V: TRBV12-3/TRBV12-4
D: NA
DNA: TGTGCCAGCAGTTTAGACAACCCTTTGACCCAGTACTTC
CDR3: CASSLDNPLTQYF

size: once
J: TRBJ1-2
V: TRBV4-1
D: TRBD1
DNA: TGCGCCAGCAGCCGACCTGGACAGGGTCCGAGCTACACCTTC
CDR3: CASSRPGQGPSYTF

size: once
J: TRBJ2-3
V: TRBV20-1
D: NA
DNA: TGCACGGGAGAGGCCTTAGGTACGCAGTATTTT
CDR3: CTGEALGTQYF

size: NA
J: TRBJ1-1
V: TRBV3-1
D: NA
DNA: TGTGCCAGCAGCCAGCCCGGCATCGGAGGCACTGAAGCTTTCTTT
CDR3: CASSQPGIGGTEAFF

size: NA
J: TRBJ2-3
V: TRBV20-1
D: NA
DNA: TGCAGTGCTGCCCGGGCCCACGTGGGAGATACGCAGTATTTT
CDR3: CSAARAHVGDTQYF

size: few
J: TRBJ2-5
V: TRBV6-1
D: NA
DNA: TGTGCCAGCAGTGGGCCGGTAGGCATAGACCAGTACTTC
CDR3: CASSGPVGIDQYF

size: NA
J: TRBJ2-1
V: TRBV7-3
D: TRBD1
DNA: TGTGCCAGCAGCCCACAGGGGCACCTTATCCAAAATGAGCAGTTCTTC
CDR3: CASSPQGHLIQNEQFF

size: NA
J: TRBJ2-3
V: TRBV27
D: NA
DNA: TGTGCCAGCAGTGTCCGGACAGCTTATACGCAGTATTTT
CDR3: CASSVRTAYTQYF

size: NA
J: TRBJ1-1
V: TRBV15
D: NA
DNA: TGTGCCACCAGCTACAACGACGGATATCAAGCTTTCTTT
CDR3: CATSYNDGYQAFF

size: many
J: TRBJ1-6
V: TRBV5-1
D: NA
DNA: TGCGCCAGCAGCTTGAAGGCGTCCCCTAATTCACCCCTCCACTTT
CDR3: CASSLKASPNSPLHF

size: NA
J: TRBJ1-2
V: TRBV25-1
D: TRBD1
DNA: TGTGCCAGCAGTGATGAGGGGACAGGGAACTATGGCTACACCTTC
CDR3: CASSDEGTGNYGYTF

size: NA
J: TRBJ2-5
V: TRBV18
D: NA
DNA: TGTGCCAGCTCACTTAACGGCCAGACCCAGTACTTC
CDR3: CASSLNGQTQYF

size: NA
J: TRBJ2-1
V: TRBV28
D: TRBD2
DNA: TGTGCCAGCAGTCCCCGATCTAGCGGGTACAGCTCCTACAATGAGCAGTTCTTC
CDR3: CASSPRSSGYSSYNEQFF

size: few
J: TRBJ2-2
V: TRBV6-5
D: NA
DNA: TGTGCCAGCAGTTCGTGGGGGCGGGCGAACACCGGGGAGCTGTTTTTT
CDR3: CASSSWGRANTGELFF

size: NA
J: TRBJ2-3
V: TRBV20-1
D: TRBD2
DNA: TGCAGTGCTAGAGATCCCGGAAGCGGGGCCCAAGGGGATACGCAGTATTTT
CDR3: CSARDPGSGAQGDTQYF

size: NA
J: TRBJ2-1
V: TRBV24-1
D: NA
DNA: TGTCCTCCGCTGGGGGGCCTCGTCAATGAGCAGTTCTTC
CDR3: CPPLGGLVNEQFF

size: few
J: TRBJ2-2
V: TRBV10-3
D: NA
DNA: TGTGCCATCAGTGAGGTGGCACCCGGGCCCACCGGGGAGCTGTTTTTT
CDR3: CAISEVAPGPTGELFF

size: few
J: TRBJ2-3
V: TRBV6-5
D: NA
DNA: TGTGCCAGCAGTTACTCACGGACACGCACAGATACGCAGTATTTT
CDR3: CASSYSRTRTDTQYF

size: NA
J: TRBJ2-1
V: TRBV4-3
D: TRBD2
DNA: TGCGCCAGCAGCCAATCGCCGACTAGCGGGCTAAGGGGCAATGAGCAGTTCTTC
CDR3: CASSQSPTSGLRGNEQFF

size: NA
J: TRBJ2-5
V: TRBV29-1
D: NA
DNA: TGCAGCGTTGAGGGTAGCCCGACCCATCAAGAGACCCAGTACTTC
CDR3: CSVEGSPTHQETQYF

size: NA
J: TRBJ2-1
V: TRBV19
D: TRBD2
DNA: TGTGCCAGTAGTATAGTGAGCGGGGGCCGTGAGCAGTTCTTC
CDR3: CASSIVSGGREQFF

size: NA
J: TRBJ1-5
V: TRBV12-3/TRBV12-4
D: NA
DNA: TGTGCCAGCAGTTCTGAACTTAAGCTCCAGCCCCAGCATTTT
CDR3: CASSSELKLQPQHF

size: NA
J: TRBJ2-7
V: TRBV7-8
D: NA
DNA: TGTGCCAGCAGCGGGATGTTGGATCTAGATTCCCTGCAATCGTTC
CDR3: CASSGMLDLDSLQSF

size: NA
J: TRBJ2-2
V: TRBV12-3/TRBV12-4
D: NA
DNA: TGTGCCAGCAGTTCGGGACAGCGGGCCGGGGAGCTGTTTTTT
CDR3: CASSSGQRAGELFF

size: many
J: TRBJ2-3
V: TRBV6-5
D: TRBD2
DNA: TGTGCCAGCAGTTCACGGAGCGGGGGCACAGATACGCAGTATTTT
CDR3: CASSSRSGGTDTQYF

size: NA
J: TRBJ2-3
V: TRBV6-5
D: TRBD2
DNA: TGTGCCAGCAGCCCCGGGACTAGCGGGGGGGATACGCAGTATTTT
CDR3: CASSPGTSGGDTQYF

size: NA
J: TRBJ1-1
V: TRBV12-3/TRBV12-4
D: NA
DNA: TGTGCCAGCAGGGGGTGGCTGAACACTGAAGCTTTCTTT
CDR3: CASRGWLNTEAFF

size: NA
J: TRBJ2-5
V: TRBV12-3/TRBV12-4
D: NA
DNA: TGTGCCAGCAGTTTTACGGGTTTTCGTCCGGCACAACATACCCAAGAGACCCAGTACTTC
CDR3: CASSFTGFRPAQHTQETQYF

size: few
J: TRBJ2-1
V: TRBV2
D: NA
DNA: TGTGCCAGCAGTGTGGTCTACCCGGACGGGAATGAGCAGTTCTTC
CDR3: CASSVVYPDGNEQFF

size: many
J: TRBJ2-7
V: TRBV20-1
D: TRBD2
DNA: TGCAGTGCTATAGGACTAGCGGGGAAGGTAGGCGAGCAGTACTTC
CDR3: CSAIGLAGKVGEQYF

size: few
J: TRBJ1-2
V: TRBV7-8
D: NA
DNA: TGTGCCAGCAGTCGGGTCTCCAACTATGGCTACACCTTC
CDR3: CASSRVSNYGYTF

size: few
J: TRBJ2-1
V: TRBV5-4
D: TRBD2
DNA: TGTGCCAGCAGCTTGGGTGAGCGGGGGGCCGGTACTGAGCAGTTCTTC
CDR3: CASSLGERGAGTEQFF

size: NA
J: TRBJ2-1
V: TRBV20-1
D: TRBD2
DNA: TGCAGTGCTAGAGATAGGGCCCAGCGGGGTTACTATGAGCAGTTCTTC
CDR3: CSARDRAQRGYYEQFF

size: NA
J: TRBJ1-3
V: TRBV7-9
D: TRBD1
DNA: TGTGCCAGCAGCCTAGGACCGGGACAGGGACCTCCCGGAAACACCATATATTTT
CDR3: CASSLGPGQGPPGNTIYF

size: NA
J: TRBJ2-7
V: TRBV5-1
D: NA
DNA: TGCGCCAGCAGCTTGTACAGGGAGGGGTACGAGCAGTACTTC
CDR3: CASSLYREGYEQYF

size: once
J: TRBJ2-1
V: TRBV20-1
D: TRBD2
DNA: TGCAGTGCTAGAGAACTAGCGGGGGGCTCCTTCTACAATGAGCAGTTCTTC
CDR3: CSARELAGGSFYNEQFF

size: NA
J: TRBJ2-1
V: TRBV7-9
D: NA
DNA: TGTGCCAGCAGCTCCTTCTTACAGAGACGTGAGCAGTTCTTC
CDR3: CASSSFLQRREQFF

size: NA
J: TRBJ2-1
V: TRBV20-1
D: NA
DNA: TGCAGTGGCATACGGGAAGGGGATGAGCAGTTCTTC
CDR3: CSGIREGDEQFF

size: NA
J: TRBJ1-6
V: TRBV6-1
D: NA
DNA: TGTGCCAGCAAGTACAGGACCAATTCACCCCTCCACTTT
CDR3: CASKYRTNSPLHF

size: NA
J: TRBJ2-1
V: TRBV4-2
D: NA
DNA: TGTGCCAGCAGCCGGATAGGTTACAATGAGCAGTTCTTC
CDR3: CASSRIGYNEQFF

size: NA
J: TRBJ1-5
V: TRBV12-3/TRBV12-4
D: TRBD1
DNA: TGTGCCAGCAGTTCCCGGGACAGGGGTTCGAAGCAGCCCCAGCATTTT
CDR3: CASSSRDRGSKQPQHF

size: NA
J: TRBJ2-4
V: TRBV27
D: TRBD1
DNA: TGTGCCAGCAGGACCTTGACAGGGGTGAACATTCAGTACTTC
CDR3: CASRTLTGVNIQYF

size: few
J: TRBJ2-6
V: TRBV20-1
D: NA
DNA: TGCAGTGCTAGAGCCCCGGATCCGTCTGGGGCCAACGTCCTGACTTTC
CDR3: CSARAPDPSGANVLTF

size: NA
J: TRBJ2-7
V: TRBV20-1
D: NA
DNA: TGCAGTGCTAAGGGTGTGCAGTACTTC
CDR3: CSAKGVQYF

size: NA
J: TRBJ1-4
V: TRBV20-1
D: NA
DNA: TGCAGTGCCTCGGGGGATGGGAATGAAAAACTGTTTTTT
CDR3: CSASGDGNEKLFF

size: NA
J: TRBJ2-6
V: TRBV6-1
D: NA
DNA: TGTGCCAGCAGGGATGCCCTGGCTGGGGCCAACGTCCTGACTTTC
CDR3: CASRDALAGANVLTF

size: few
J: TRBJ1-1
V: TRBV12-3/TRBV12-4
D: TRBD1
DNA: TGTGCCAGCAGCCCAACCAGACAGGGTTTCACGAACACTGAAGCTTTCTTT
CDR3: CASSPTRQGFTNTEAFF

size: few
J: TRBJ2-5
V: TRBV10-3
D: TRBD1
DNA: TGTGCCATCAGTGGATTGGGAGGGACAGGGGGCGAGACCCAGTACTTC
CDR3: CAISGLGGTGGETQYF

size: NA
J: TRBJ2-7
V: TRBV7-9
D: NA
DNA: TGTGCCAGCAGCACCCGGCACATTACCTACGAGCAGTACTTC
CDR3: CASSTRHITYEQYF

size: NA
J: TRBJ2-3
V: TRBV12-3/TRBV12-4
D: TRBD2
DNA: TGTGCCAGCAGCCGGGCCGTAGCGGGACCTAGCACAGATACGCAGTATTTT
CDR3: CASSRAVAGPSTDTQYF

size: NA
J: TRBJ1-1
V: TRBV15
D: NA
DNA: TGTGCCACCAGCAGAGAATTTAACAGCCCGAACACTGAAGCTTTCTTT
CDR3: CATSREFNSPNTEAFF

size: once
J: TRBJ2-3
V: TRBV5-1
D: TRBD2
DNA: TGCGCCAGCAGTCGCGGGACTAGCGGGGGGGCTTCGAGCACAGATACGCAGTATTTT
CDR3: CASSRGTSGGASSTDTQYF

size: NA
J: TRBJ2-3
V: TRBV20-1
D: NA
DNA: TGCAGTGCTGGAAACACAGGAGATACGCAGTATTTT
CDR3: CSAGNTGDTQYF

size: NA
J: TRBJ1-2
V: TRBV4-1
D: NA
DNA: TGCGCCAGCAGCCGCCTATGGGAGGGAGACTATGGCTACACCTTC
CDR3: CASSRLWEGDYGYTF

size: few
J: TRBJ1-5
V: TRBV11-2
D: NA
DNA: TGTGCCAGCAGCTACCAAGCAGGGGCAAATCAGCCCCAGCATTTT
CDR3: CASSYQAGANQPQHF

size: few
J: TRBJ2-3
V: TRBV5-1
D: NA
DNA: TGCGCCAGCAGCTTGACGGCGGTCGCAGATACGCAGTATTTT
CDR3: CASSLTAVADTQYF

size: NA
J: TRBJ1-5
V: TRBV20-1
D: NA
DNA: TGCAGTGCTAGAGATCATGGGGGAGGGAGCAATCAGCCCCAGCATTTT
CDR3: CSARDHGGGSNQPQHF